The clone carrying this T cell receptor (beta chain) was counted a single time. The entry originates in a study of blood T cell repertoires in COVID-19. The assay was immunoSEQ multiplex PCR, and TCRdb's table has in-frame clones only and misses some. The data hold about 250,000 clones, with approximately 90% observed a single time. This CDR3 contains 12 residues. V dropped 3 bases and J dropped 3 bases, with 2 bases sitting between them. Germline V gene lookup returns CDR1 LNHDA and CDR2 SQIVND (reference sequence). Participants had their cohort set by participant-reported clinical history. The sample consisted of PBMCs or T cells enriched from blood (not recorded which). The chain employs TRBV19 and TRBJ2-2; D is uncertain. The sequence was obtained from a woman between 18 and 29 years old who had recovered from COVID-19. CDR3 protein: CASSIYTGELFF. The CDR3, as DNA: TGTGCCAGTAGTATCTACACCGGGGAGCTGTTTTTT.